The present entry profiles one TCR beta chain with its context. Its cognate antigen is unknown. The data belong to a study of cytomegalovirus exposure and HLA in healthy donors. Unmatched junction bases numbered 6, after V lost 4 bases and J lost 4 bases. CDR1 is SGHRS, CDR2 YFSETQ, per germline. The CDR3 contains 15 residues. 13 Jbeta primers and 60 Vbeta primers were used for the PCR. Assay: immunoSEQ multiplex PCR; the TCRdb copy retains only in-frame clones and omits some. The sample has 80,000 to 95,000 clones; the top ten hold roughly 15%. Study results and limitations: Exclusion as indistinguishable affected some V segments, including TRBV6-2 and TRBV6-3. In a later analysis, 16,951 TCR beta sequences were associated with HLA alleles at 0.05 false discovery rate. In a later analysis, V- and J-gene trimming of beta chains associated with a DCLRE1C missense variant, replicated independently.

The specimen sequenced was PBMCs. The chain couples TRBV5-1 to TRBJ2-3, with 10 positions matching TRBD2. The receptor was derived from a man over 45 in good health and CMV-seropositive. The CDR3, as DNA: TGCGCCAGCAGCACCGGGACTAGCGTCGCAGATACGCAGTATTTT. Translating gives CASSTGTSVADTQYF.